This T cell receptor (beta chain) came from a study of response to subunit inactivated influenza vaccine listed by TCRdb under 2018. About the full investigation: Deep quantitative T cell receptor repertoire profiling was used in the study to track responses to a trivalent subunit inactivated influenza vaccine. What the study reported, not specific to this receptor: The authors proposed that each seasonal influenza vaccination may bring in only a limited number of new T cells.

Library preparation used RT-PCR. Data came from an Illumina HiSeq 2500. The public reads were quality trimmed at Q25 with fastp and then assembled into clones with MiXCR by TCRdb, keeping productive beta chains. For every CDR3 protein sequence, its rows merge into one entry that carries the most common genes and DNA. Within this sample are around 580,000 distinct CDR3 sequences, with 13% to 15% of them counted one time only. The ten largest make up 11% of the sample. V has 6 bases trimmed and J has 8 bases trimmed; junction bases matching no gene number 6. Spanning cysteine to phenylalanine, the CDR3 consists of 13 amino acids. The retained sequence is limited to the CDR3, 39 bases, with the frame set at the first base. Turning to this clonotype: Its specific antigen is unknown. No per-base quality is available; no much larger clone lies one base away.

The sequence links TRBV12-3 or TRBV12-4 to TRBJ2-1; 8 junctional bases match TRBD2. This specimen consisted of PBMCs from blood, obtained 11 to 12 days after vaccination. This sequence was found in a man aged 50-59 years who received an inactivated influenza vaccine. Donor details come from another sample of the same person, matched by shared clones. The CDR3 region has the sequence CASSTGTRHEQFF. The sequenced DNA is TGTGCCAGCAGCACCGGGACTAGGCATGAGCAGTTCTTC.